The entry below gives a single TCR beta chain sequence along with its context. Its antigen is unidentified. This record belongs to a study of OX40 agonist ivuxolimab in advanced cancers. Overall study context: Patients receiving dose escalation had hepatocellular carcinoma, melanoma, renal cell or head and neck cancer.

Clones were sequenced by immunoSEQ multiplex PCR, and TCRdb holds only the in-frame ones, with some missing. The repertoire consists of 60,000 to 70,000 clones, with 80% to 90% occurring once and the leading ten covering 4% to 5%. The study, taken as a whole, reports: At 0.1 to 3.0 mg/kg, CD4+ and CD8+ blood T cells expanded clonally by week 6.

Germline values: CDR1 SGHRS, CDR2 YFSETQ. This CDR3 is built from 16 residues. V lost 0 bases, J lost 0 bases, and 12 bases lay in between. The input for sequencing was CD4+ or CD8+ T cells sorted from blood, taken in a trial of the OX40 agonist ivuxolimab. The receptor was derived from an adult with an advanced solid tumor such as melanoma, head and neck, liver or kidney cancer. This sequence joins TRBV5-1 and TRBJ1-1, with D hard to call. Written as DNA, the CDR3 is TGCGCCAGCAGCTTGGGTCACAGAGACGTGAACACTGAAGCTTTCTTT. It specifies CASSLGHRDVNTEAFF.